The 3 T cell receptor beta chains presented below share a single source sample, sequenced in a study of neurological immune-mediated disorders. MiXCR was run by TCRdb on the 5' RACE reads, yielding one entry per CDR3 protein. Altogether about 29,000 distinct CDR3 sequences are present, about 12% being singletons, with the ten largest covering 7.8%. Sequenced sample: PBMCs. These receptors originate from a man between 60 and 70 years old in good health.

This clonotype was recorded many times. The V and J genes are TRBV5-1 and TRBJ2-1; possibly TRBD1 for D (6 bases). V was shortened by 4 bases and J by 3 bases, with 8 bases between the two germline ends. Germline assignment: CDR1 SGHRS and CDR2 YFSETQ. This CDR3 has 13 residues. This chain's CDR3 is CASSRDNYNEQFF. As DNA, the CDR3 is TGCGCCAGCAGCCGGGACAACTACAATGAGCAGTTCTTC.

This clonotype was counted at least ten times. V usage is TRBV5-1 and J usage is TRBJ1-1, with a tentative D call TRBD1 (6 bases). From germline, CDR1 is SGHRS and CDR2 YFSETQ. V gave up 4 bases and J gave up 1 base, with 11 bases separating them. The CDR3 is made up of 14 amino acids. CDR3 DNA sequence: TGCGCCAGCAGCCGATCACAGGGGAACACTGAAGCTTTCTTT. Translating it yields CASSRSQGNTEAFF. Using reference TRBV5-1 and TRBJ1-1 for the parts outside the CDR3, the full variable domain is KAGVTQTPRYLIKTRGQQVTLSCSPISGHRSVSWYQQTPGQGLQFLFEYFSETQRNKGNFPGRFSGRQFSNSRSEMNVSTLELGDSALYLCASSRSQGNTEAFFGQGTRLTVV.

The chain combines TRBV7-9 with TRBJ1-2; the match to TRBD1 covers 7 bases. The germline CDR1 and CDR2 sequences are SEHNR and FQNEAQ (reference sequence). The CDR3 is 17 amino acids. V lost 4 bases to trimming and J lost 5 bases; unmatched junction nucleotides: 16. The CDR3 DNA is TGTGCCAGCAGCTCGGGGGACCTCCGGGACAGTTTATATGGCTACACCTTC. Amino acid sequence: CASSSGDLRDSLYGYTF.